The 21 T cell receptor beta chains presented below share a single source sample, sequenced in a study of identical twins. MiXCR, run by TCRdb on the 5' RACE reads, gives a single entry per CDR3 protein. The profile covers some 1,600,000 distinct CDR3 sequences, with less than 40% appearing a single time and about 0.25% taken by the ten largest. Sequenced material: cord blood. Receptors originate from a newborn girl in good health.

The chain recombines TRBV20-1 with TRBJ2-3; D is possibly TRBD1 or TRBD2 (5 bases each). The CDR3 totals 15 residues. Trimming took 3 bases from V and 2 from J, leaving 15 bases between them. Per germline, CDR1 DFQATT and CDR2 SNEGSKA (reference sequence). For the CDR3, the DNA is TGCAGTGCTAGTATCAGGGTGGGACCCACAGATACGCAGTATTTT. Encoded protein: CSASIRVGPTDTQYF.

This clonotype appeared once. The V call is TRBV5-1, the J call TRBJ2-1; the D gene is possibly TRBD1 (5 bases). V lost 4 bases and J 12 bases, leaving 17 bases between the germline ends. Germline V gene data show CDR1 as SGHRS and CDR2 as YFSETQ. This CDR3 is built from 13 residues. Written as DNA, the CDR3 is TGCGCCAGCAGCCTCCTTGACAGCCGAGTGCAGTTCTTC. Translating it yields CASSLLDSRVQFF.

This clonotype was detected only a few times. The chain has TRBV20-1 and TRBJ2-7; 9 bases line up with TRBD2. With 4 bases clipped from V and 0 bases from J, the junction kept 4 bases outside the gene matches. The CDR3 covers 14 residues. Germline V gene sequence: CDR1 DFQATT, CDR2 SNEGSKA (reference sequence). The CDR3 protein is CSAKRTSDSYEQYF. Here the CDR3 DNA reads TGCAGTGCTAAGCGGACTAGCGACTCCTACGAGCAGTACTTC.

This clonotype was seen only a few times. CDR3 in DNA: TGTGCCAGCACAGTTTATCGTACAGGGACCCTCAATCAGCCCCAGCATTTT. It encodes CASTVYRTGTLNQPQHF. V gene TRBV28 combines with J gene TRBJ1-5; tentatively, D is TRBD1 (6 bases). Germline V CDR1 and CDR2: MDHEN, SYDVKM. This CDR3 spans 17 amino acids. V was pared by 7 bases and J by 3 bases, with 22 bases between.

The chain joins TRBV9 to TRBJ2-5; TRBD2 matches 8 bases. The CDR3 is 16 residues long. From germline, CDR1 is SGDLS and CDR2 YYNGEE. The V gene end was trimmed by 1 base and the J gene end by 11 bases; junction bases not matched to a gene: 16. The CDR3 DNA sequence: TGTGCCAGCAGCGTAACGGCGGGGGGTCTCTACAATGAGCAGTACTTC. It translates to CASSVTAGGLYNEQYF.

The chain employs TRBV6-5 and TRBJ2-1; TRBD2 matches at 9 bases. The J call is uncertain, as TRBJ2-7 better fits the DNA end. Germline CDR1 and CDR2: MNHEY and SVGAGI. The CDR3 sequence is 21 residues long. The CDR3 loop is CASSYSSRRGSGGGAKNEQYF. The CDR3 bases are TGTGCCAGCAGTTACTCGAGTCGGAGGGGTAGTGGCGGGGGGGCCAAGAATGAGCAGTACTTC.

V usage is TRBV27 and J usage is TRBJ1-4, with 10 bases identical to TRBD1. The CDR3 consists of 15 residues. Per germline, CDR1 MNHEY and CDR2 SMNVEV (reference sequence). J lost 7 bases, V lost 3 bases, and 5 bases had no gene match. The CDR3 coding sequence is TGTGCCAGCAGTTTTGGACAGGGGGAAGGTGAAAAACTGTTTTTT. It codes for CASSFGQGEGEKLFF. The entire variable domain, with the rest obtained from reference TRBV27 and TRBJ1-4, is as follows: EAQVTQNPRYLITVTGKKLTVTCSQNMNHEYMSWYRQDPGLGLRQIYYSMNVEVTDKGDVPEGYKVSRKEKRNFPLILESPSPNQTSLYFCASSFGQGEGEKLFFGSGTQLSVL.

The chain recombines TRBV7-2 with TRBJ2-1; D may correspond to TRBD1 or TRBD2 (5 bases each). Germline CDR1 is SGHTA and CDR2 is FQGNSA. V was trimmed by 5 bases and J by 13 bases, leaving 24 bases between them. This CDR3 region has 15 residues. CDR3 sequence reads: CASSLTVSGRETQFF. DNA for the CDR3: TGTGCCAGCAGCCTTACCGTCTCAGGGAGAGAGACCCAGTTCTTC.

J is TRBJ2-1 and V is TRBV12-5; TRBD2 matches at 9 bases. The CDR3 has 15 amino acids. CDR1 is LGHNT and CDR2 is FRNRAP in the germline V gene. The trim removed 5 bases at V and 6 bases at J, leaving 8 bases unmatched. The CDR3 DNA reads TGTGCTAGTGGTCCCGCGGTAGCGGGAGTCAATGAGCAGTTCTTC. It codes for CASGPAVAGVNEQFF.

The J gene is TRBJ2-5, the V gene TRBV20-1; D remains ambiguous. With 5 bases removed from V and 5 bases from J, the gap between germline ends came to 15 bases. CDR3 length equals 13 residues. Germline V gene sequence: CDR1 DFQATT, CDR2 SNEGSKA (reference sequence). The CDR3 loop is CSAWTEVQETQYF. The CDR3 DNA follows: TGCAGTGCTTGGACCGAAGTCCAGGAGACCCAGTACTTC.

DNA for the CDR3: TGTGCCAGCAGTTACCGGACATCTAACTATGGCTACACCTTC. Its protein is CASSYRTSNYGYTF. The rearrangement joins TRBV6-6 to TRBJ1-2; possibly TRBD1 for D (5 bases). CDR3 length: 14 residues. CDR1 and CDR2 (germline): MNHNY, SVGAGI (reference sequence). The ends were cut back, 2 bases at V and 0 bases at J, with 7 bases in the middle.

The chain carries TRBV27 and TRBJ2-7; 9 bases are a match to TRBD1. After removal of 8 bases from V and 0 bases from J, the junction contained 8 bases not matched to a gene. In germline, CDR1 is MNHEY, CDR2 SMNVEV (reference sequence). The CDR3 runs to 15 residues. The CDR3 spells CASYDPGQGSYEQYF. The CDR3 region has the DNA TGTGCCAGCTATGATCCGGGACAGGGCTCCTACGAGCAGTACTTC.

A few counts support this clonotype. CDR3 in DNA: TGTGCCACCAGCAGTGTTCCCTCCTACGAGCAGTACTTC. Residues: CATSSVPSYEQYF. The J gene is TRBJ2-7, the V gene TRBV15, with no clear D. Germline V CDR1 and CDR2: LNHNV, YYDKDF (reference sequence). Trimming stripped 3 bases from V and 0 bases from J, with 6 bases between. There are 13 residues in the CDR3. Using reference TRBV15 and TRBJ2-7 for the parts outside the CDR3, the full variable domain is DAMVIQNPRYQVTQFGKPVTLSCSQTLNHNVMYWYQQKSSQAPKLLFHYYDKDFNNEADTPDNFQSRRPNTSFCFLDIRSPGLGDTAMYLCATSSVPSYEQYFGPGTRLTVT.

In this sample, this clonotype turned up a few times. This rearrangement joins TRBV6-1 to TRBJ1-1; possible D gene TRBD1, 6 bases. This CDR3 is built from 13 residues. Germline CDR1 reads MNHNS; CDR2 reads SASEGT. V was pared by 8 bases and J by 0 bases, with 10 bases between. The CDR3 here is CASQTGLNTEAFF. The DNA for the CDR3 is TGTGCCAGCCAGACAGGCCTGAACACTGAAGCTTTCTTT.

The rearrangement joins TRBV4-1 to TRBJ1-5, with D unclear. The CDR3 covers 15 residues. The germline V gene has CDR1 MGHRA and CDR2 YSYEKL. Trimming took off 6 bases at V and 3 bases at J, with 15 bases between the two ends. The CDR3 nucleotides are TGCGCCAGCAGAGTGACCCCGCTGTCCAATCAGCCCCAGCATTTT. It encodes CASRVTPLSNQPQHF.

This clonotype showed up many times. The V and J genes are TRBV20-1 and TRBJ2-7; D unclear. Deletions cut 3 bases from V and 0 bases from J, with 18 bases between. This CDR3 spans 16 amino acids. Germline assignment: CDR1 DFQATT and CDR2 SNEGSKA (reference sequence). The DNA of the CDR3 is TGCAGTGCTAGTTCCCTATACGGGCAAAGCTCCTACGAGCAGTACTTC. Translation: CSASSLYGQSSYEQYF.

This clonotype was observed a handful of times. The chain carries TRBV20-1 and TRBJ1-1; weak D call: TRBD1 (5 bases). The germline CDR1 and CDR2 sequences are DFQATT and SNEGSKA (reference sequence). V dropped 2 bases and J dropped 0 bases, with 10 bases sitting between them. There are 14 residues in the CDR3. The DNA for the CDR3 is TGCAGTGCTAGAAGGTCAGGGATGAACACTGAAGCTTTCTTT. Translating gives CSARRSGMNTEAFF.

The sample holds a few counts of this clonotype. The chain employs TRBV20-1 and TRBJ2-5, with D tentatively TRBD2 (6 bases). CDR1 DFQATT and CDR2 SNEGSKA come from the germline V gene (reference sequence). The CDR3 has 13 residues. Deletions cut 3 bases from V and 5 bases from J, with 13 bases between. Here the CDR3 DNA reads TGCAGTGCTAGGCCTCGAGGGAGGGAGACCCAGTACTTC. Its translation is CSARPRGRETQYF.

The table lists this clonotype with a few counts. The rearrangement uses TRBV4-1 and TRBJ2-1; D might be TRBD2 (6 bases). V was pared by 4 bases and J by 8 bases, with 15 bases between. The CDR3 spans 14 residues. Germline V gene data show CDR1 as MGHRA and CDR2 as YSYEKL. In nucleotides, the CDR3 is TGCGCCAGCAGCCCCCATCAACCTAGCGATGAGCAGTTCTTC. Protein sequence: CASSPHQPSDEQFF.

The rearrangement links TRBV14 to TRBJ2-3; perhaps TRBD1 as D (5 bases). The germline V gene has CDR1 SGHDN and CDR2 FVKESK. This CDR3 comprises 15 residues. Trimming removed 4 bases at V and 0 bases at J, with 11 bases between. In DNA, the CDR3 is TGTGCCAGCAGCCGACAACAGGCTAGCACAGATACGCAGTATTTT. Protein: CASSRQQASTDTQYF.

The chain is built from TRBV4-1 and TRBJ1-4; 7 nucleotides line up with TRBD1. Germline V gives CDR1 MGHRA, CDR2 YSYEKL. V gave up 4 bases and J gave up 7 bases; unmatched junction bases: 9. The CDR3 runs to 15 residues. CDR3 region: CASSRTGVRGEKLFF. The DNA for the CDR3 is TGCGCCAGCAGCCGCACAGGGGTCAGGGGTGAAAAACTGTTTTTT.